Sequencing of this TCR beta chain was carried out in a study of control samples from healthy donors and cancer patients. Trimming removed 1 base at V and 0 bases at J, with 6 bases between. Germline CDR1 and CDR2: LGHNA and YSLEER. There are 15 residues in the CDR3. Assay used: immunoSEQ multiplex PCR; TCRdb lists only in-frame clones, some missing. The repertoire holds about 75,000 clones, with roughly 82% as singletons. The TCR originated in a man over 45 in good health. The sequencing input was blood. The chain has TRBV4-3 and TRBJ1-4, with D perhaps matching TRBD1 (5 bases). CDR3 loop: CASSQAQATNEKLFF. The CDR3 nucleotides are TGCGCCAGCAGCCAAGCACAGGCAACTAATGAAAAACTGTTTTTT.